This TCR beta chain was observed in a study of T cell responses to AZD1222 COVID-19 vaccine. Repertoires were generated with immunoSEQ multiplex PCR, while TCRdb's copy carries only in-frame clones and drops some. In the table there are about 140,000 clones, roughly 93% of which are singletons. Germline loops: CDR1 SEHNR, CDR2 FQNEAQ (reference sequence). This CDR3 is 13 amino acids long. Trimming took 6 bases from V and 6 from J; bases not matched to a gene: 6. The clonotype originates from an adult who received the AZD1222 COVID-19 vaccine. The starting material was peripheral blood, obtained 28 days after the second AZD1222 dose. V and J are TRBV7-9 and TRBJ1-2, with 8 positions matching TRBD1. The CDR3 DNA reads TGTGCCAGCAGAGGGGACAGGAAGGATGGCTACACCTTC. It is translated as CASRGDRKDGYTF.